The clone carrying this T cell receptor beta chain was picked up a small number of times. Its antigen is not known. The data were taken from a study of cytomegalovirus exposure and HLA in healthy donors. Whole-study findings and limits: High sensitivity and specificity were reportedly achieved when the classifier diagnosed cytomegalovirus status. Whilst most TCR sequences proved rare, a subset of public TCRs occurred across many donors.

The protocol was immunoSEQ multiplex PCR, while the TCRdb copy is restricted to in-frame clones and leaves out a portion. Of 250,000 or so clones in the sample, 80% to 90% were seen once. The CDR3 covers 13 residues. CDR1 and CDR2 from the germline V gene are MDHEN and SYDVKM. With 7 bases removed from V and 10 bases from J, the gap between germline ends came to 19 bases. The J gene is TRBJ1-1, the V gene TRBV28; D is unresolved. Sequencing input: PBMCs. The sequence was obtained from a man aged 18 to 29 in good health and CMV-seronegative. The CDR3 DNA reads TGTGCCAGCAATTCTTTTATTCAAATCGGAGCTTTCTTT. Amino acids: CASNSFIQIGAFF.